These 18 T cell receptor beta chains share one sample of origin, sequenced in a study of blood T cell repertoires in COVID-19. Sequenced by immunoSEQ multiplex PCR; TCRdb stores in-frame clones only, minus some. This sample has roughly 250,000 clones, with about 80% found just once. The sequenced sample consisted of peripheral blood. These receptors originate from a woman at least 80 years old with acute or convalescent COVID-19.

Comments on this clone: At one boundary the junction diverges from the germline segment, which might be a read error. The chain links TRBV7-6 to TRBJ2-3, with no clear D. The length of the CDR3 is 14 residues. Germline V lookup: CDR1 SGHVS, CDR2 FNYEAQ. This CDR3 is CASSVAPSTDTQYF. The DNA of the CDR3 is TGTGCCAGCAGCGTAGCTCCTAGCACAGATACGCAGTATTTT.

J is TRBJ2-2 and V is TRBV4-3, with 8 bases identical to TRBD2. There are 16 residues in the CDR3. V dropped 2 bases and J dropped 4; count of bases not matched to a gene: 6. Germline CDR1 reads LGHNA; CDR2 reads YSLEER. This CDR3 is CASSQKLAEATGELFF. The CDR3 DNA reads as TGCGCCAGCAGCCAAAAACTAGCGGAGGCCACCGGGGAGCTGTTTTTT.

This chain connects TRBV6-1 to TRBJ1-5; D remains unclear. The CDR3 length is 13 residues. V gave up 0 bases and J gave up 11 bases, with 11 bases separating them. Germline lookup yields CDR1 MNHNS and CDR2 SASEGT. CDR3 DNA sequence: TGTGCCAGCAGTGAAGCCCCCCCCCGGGCCCAGCATTTT. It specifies CASSEAPPRAQHF.

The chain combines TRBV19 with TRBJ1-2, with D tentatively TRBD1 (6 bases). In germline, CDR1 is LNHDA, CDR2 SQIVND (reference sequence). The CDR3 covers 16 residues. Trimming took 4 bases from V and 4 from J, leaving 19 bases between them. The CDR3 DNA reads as TGTGCCAGTAGTAACCGGGGGGCTACCGCCAGCTATGGCTACACCTTC. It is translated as CASSNRGATASYGYTF.

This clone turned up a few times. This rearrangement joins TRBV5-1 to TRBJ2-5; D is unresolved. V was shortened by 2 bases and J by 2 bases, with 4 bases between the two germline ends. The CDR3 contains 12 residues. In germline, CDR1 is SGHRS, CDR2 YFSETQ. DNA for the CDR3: TGCGCCAGCAGCTTCACTCAAGAGACCCAGTACTTC. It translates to CASSFTQETQYF. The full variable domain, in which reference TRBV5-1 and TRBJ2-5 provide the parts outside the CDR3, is KAGVTQTPRYLIKTRGQQVTLSCSPISGHRSVSWYQQTPGQGLQFLFEYFSETQRNKGNFPGRFSGRQFSNSRSEMNVSTLELGDSALYLCASSFTQETQYFGPGTRLLVL.

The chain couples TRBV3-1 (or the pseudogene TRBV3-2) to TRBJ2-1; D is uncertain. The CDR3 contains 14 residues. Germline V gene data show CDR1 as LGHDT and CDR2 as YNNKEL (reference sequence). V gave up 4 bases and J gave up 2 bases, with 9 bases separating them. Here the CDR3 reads CASSLGVPYNEQFF. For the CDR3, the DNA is TGTGCCAGCAGCCTCGGAGTTCCCTACAATGAGCAGTTCTTC.

This CDR3 reads CASSQVPPRTSNTGELFF. The DNA for the CDR3 is TGTGCCAGCAGCCAAGTCCCTCCTCGGACATCGAACACCGGGGAGCTGTTTTTT. The genes are TRBV3-1 (or the pseudogene TRBV3-2) and TRBJ2-2; D perhaps matches TRBD1 (5 bases). V lost 1 base and J 0 bases, leaving 15 bases between the germline ends. The V gene's germline CDR1 is LGHDT and CDR2 YNNKEL (reference sequence). This CDR3 region has 18 residues.

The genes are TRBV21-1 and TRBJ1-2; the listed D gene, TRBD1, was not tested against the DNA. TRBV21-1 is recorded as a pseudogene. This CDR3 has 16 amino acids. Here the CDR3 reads CASSKEGDRERYGYTF. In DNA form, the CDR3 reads TGTGCCAGCAGCAAAGAAGGGGACAGGGAGAGGTATGGCTACACCTTC.

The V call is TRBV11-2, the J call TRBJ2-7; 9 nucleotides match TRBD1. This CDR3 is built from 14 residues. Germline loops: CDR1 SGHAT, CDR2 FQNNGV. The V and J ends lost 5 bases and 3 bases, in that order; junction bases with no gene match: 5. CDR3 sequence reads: CASSGTGTNYEQYF. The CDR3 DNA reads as TGTGCCAGCAGCGGGACAGGGACCAACTACGAGCAGTACTTC.

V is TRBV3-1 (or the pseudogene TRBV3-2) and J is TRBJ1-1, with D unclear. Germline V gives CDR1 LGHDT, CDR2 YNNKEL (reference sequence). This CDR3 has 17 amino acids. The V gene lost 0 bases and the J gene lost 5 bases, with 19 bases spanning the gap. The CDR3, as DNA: TGTGCCAGCAGCCAAGATATGAACGGGGTAAGGAGGACTGAAGCTTTCTTT. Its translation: CASSQDMNGVRRTEAFF.

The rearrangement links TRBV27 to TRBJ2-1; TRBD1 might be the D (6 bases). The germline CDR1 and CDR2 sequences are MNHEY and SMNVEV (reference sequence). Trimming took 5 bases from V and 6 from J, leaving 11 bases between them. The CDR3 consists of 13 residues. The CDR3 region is CASSPPQGNEQFF. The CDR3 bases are TGTGCCAGCAGTCCACCACAGGGCAATGAGCAGTTCTTC.

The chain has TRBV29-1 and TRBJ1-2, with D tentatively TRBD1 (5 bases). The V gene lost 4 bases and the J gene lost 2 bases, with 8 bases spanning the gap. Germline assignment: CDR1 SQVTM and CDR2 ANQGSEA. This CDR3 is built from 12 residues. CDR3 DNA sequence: TGCAGCGTTGTCACAGGCAACTATGGCTACACCTTC. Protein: CSVVTGNYGYTF.

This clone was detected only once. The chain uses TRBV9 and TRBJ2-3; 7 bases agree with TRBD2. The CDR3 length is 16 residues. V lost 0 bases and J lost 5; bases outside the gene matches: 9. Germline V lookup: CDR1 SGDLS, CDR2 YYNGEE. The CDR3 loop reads CASSVGDGRQGDTQYF. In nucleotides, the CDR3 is TGTGCCAGCAGCGTAGGAGACGGGAGGCAAGGAGATACGCAGTATTTT.

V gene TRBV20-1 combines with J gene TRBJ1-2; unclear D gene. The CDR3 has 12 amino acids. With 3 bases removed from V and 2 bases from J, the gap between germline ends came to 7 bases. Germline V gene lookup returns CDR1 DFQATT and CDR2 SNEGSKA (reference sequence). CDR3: CSASTGNYGYTF. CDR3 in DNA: TGCAGTGCTAGTACGGGAAACTATGGCTACACCTTC.

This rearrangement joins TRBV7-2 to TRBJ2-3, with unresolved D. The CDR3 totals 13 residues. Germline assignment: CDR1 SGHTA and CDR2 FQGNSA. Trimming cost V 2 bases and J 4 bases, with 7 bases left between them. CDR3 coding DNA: TGTGCCAGCAGCTTAACGTACTCAGATACGCAGTATTTT. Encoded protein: CASSLTYSDTQYF.

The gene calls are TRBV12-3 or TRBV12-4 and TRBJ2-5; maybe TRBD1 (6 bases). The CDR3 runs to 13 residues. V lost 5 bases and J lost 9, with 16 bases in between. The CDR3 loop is CASSVQGVGAQYF. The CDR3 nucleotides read TGTGCCAGCAGTGTACAGGGAGTAGGGGCCCAGTACTTC.

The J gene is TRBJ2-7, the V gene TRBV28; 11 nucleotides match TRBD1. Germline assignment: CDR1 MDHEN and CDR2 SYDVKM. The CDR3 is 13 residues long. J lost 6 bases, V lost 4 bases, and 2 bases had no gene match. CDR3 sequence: CASSSGTGGEQYF. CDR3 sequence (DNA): TGTGCCAGCAGTTCCGGGACAGGGGGCGAGCAGTACTTC.

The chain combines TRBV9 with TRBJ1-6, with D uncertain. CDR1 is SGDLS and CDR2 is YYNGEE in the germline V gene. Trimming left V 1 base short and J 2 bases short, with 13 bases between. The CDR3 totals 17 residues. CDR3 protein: CASSVSGNSPYNSPLHF. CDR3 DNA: TGTGCCAGCAGCGTATCCGGGAATTCTCCCTATAATTCACCCCTCCACTTT.